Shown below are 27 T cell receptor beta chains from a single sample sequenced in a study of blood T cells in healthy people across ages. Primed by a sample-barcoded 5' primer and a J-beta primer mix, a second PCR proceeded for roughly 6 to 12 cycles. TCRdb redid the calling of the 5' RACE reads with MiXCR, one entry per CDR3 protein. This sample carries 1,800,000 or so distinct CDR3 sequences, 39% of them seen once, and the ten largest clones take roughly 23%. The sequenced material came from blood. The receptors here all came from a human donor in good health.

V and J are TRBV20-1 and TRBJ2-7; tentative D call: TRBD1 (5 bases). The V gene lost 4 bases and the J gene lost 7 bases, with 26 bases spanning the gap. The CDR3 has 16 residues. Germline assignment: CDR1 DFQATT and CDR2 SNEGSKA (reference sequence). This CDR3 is CSATDPGFSAYQEQYF. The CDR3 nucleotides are TGCAGTGCTACCGACCCAGGGTTTTCGGCGTATCAGGAGCAGTACTTC.

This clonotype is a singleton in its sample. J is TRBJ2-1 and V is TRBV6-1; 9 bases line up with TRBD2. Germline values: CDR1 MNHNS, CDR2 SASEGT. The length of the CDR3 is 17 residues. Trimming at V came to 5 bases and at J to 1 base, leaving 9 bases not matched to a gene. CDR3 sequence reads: CASSRLFSGGSYNEQFF. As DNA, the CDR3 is TGTGCCAGCAGTCGCCTATTTAGCGGGGGTTCCTACAATGAGCAGTTCTTC.

The CDR3, as DNA: TGTGCCAGCAGCGAACAGGGGATCCTTGCAGATACGCAGTATTTT. Translating gives CASSEQGILADTQYF. The V and J genes are TRBV13 and TRBJ2-3; TRBD1 matches 7 bases. CDR1 and CDR2 (germline): PRHDT, FYEKMQ (reference sequence). This CDR3 region has 15 residues. V was clipped by 5 bases and J by 4 bases; unmatched bases: 9.

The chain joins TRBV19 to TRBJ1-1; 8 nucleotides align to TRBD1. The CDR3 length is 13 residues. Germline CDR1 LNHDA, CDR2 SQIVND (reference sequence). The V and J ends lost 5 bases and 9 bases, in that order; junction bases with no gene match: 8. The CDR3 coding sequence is TGTGCCAGTAGTTTTGGGGACAGGACTAAAGCTTTCTTT. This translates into CASSFGDRTKAFF. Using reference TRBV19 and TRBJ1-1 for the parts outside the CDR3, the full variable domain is DGGITQSPKYLFRKEGQNVTLSCEQNLNHDAMYWYRQDPGQGLRLIYYSQIVNDFQKGDIAEGYSVSREKKESFPLTVTSAQKNPTAFYLCASSFGDRTKAFFGQGTRLTVV.

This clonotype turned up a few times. CDR3 amino acids: CSALLAGGSYEQYF. The CDR3 region has the DNA TGCAGTGCACTACTAGCGGGGGGTTCCTACGAGCAGTACTTC. The chain joins TRBV20-1 to TRBJ2-7; 12 nucleotides align to TRBD2. V lost 6 bases, J lost 1 base, and 4 bases stayed unmatched. The germline CDR1 and CDR2 sequences are DFQATT and SNEGSKA (reference sequence). The CDR3 consists of 14 residues.

The CDR3 region has the DNA TGTGCCAGCAGCTTAGTCGAGAACTTGCTCCACTTT. Translating gives CASSLVENLLHF. The chain has TRBV7-9 and TRBJ1-6, with D unresolved. This CDR3 is 12 amino acids long. Germline-derived CDR1 and CDR2 are SEHNR and FQNEAQ (reference sequence). V was clipped by 1 base and J by 16 bases, with 11 bases between them.

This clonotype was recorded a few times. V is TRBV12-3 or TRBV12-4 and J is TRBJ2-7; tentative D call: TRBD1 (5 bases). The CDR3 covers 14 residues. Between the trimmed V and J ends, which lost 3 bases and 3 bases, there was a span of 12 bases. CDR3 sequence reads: CASSFTSDSYEQYF. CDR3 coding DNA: TGTGCCAGCAGTTTTACCTCCGACAGCTACGAGCAGTACTTC.

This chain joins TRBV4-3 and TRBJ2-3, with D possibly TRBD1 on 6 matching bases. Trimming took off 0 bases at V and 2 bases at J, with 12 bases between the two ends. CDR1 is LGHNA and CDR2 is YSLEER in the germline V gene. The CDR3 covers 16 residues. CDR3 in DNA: TGCGCCAGCAGCCAAGATGTTGGGGGCCTCACAGATACGCAGTATTTT. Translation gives CASSQDVGGLTDTQYF.

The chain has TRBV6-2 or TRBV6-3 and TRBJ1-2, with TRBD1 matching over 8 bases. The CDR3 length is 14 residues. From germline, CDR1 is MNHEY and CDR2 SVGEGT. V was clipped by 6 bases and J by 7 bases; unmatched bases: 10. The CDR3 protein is CASRSTSTGVGYTF. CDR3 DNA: TGTGCCAGCAGATCTACCTCGACAGGGGTTGGCTACACCTTC.

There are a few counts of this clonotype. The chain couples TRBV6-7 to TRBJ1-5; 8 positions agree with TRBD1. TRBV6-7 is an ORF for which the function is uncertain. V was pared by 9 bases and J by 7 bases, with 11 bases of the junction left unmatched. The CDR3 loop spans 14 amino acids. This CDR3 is CARSRTGQGQPQHF. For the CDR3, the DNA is TGTGCCAGATCCAGGACAGGGCAGGGGCAGCCCCAGCATTTT.

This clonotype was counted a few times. The CDR3 is CSVLAGGLGTQYF. In nucleotides, the CDR3 is TGCAGTGTACTGGCGGGGGGGCTCGGGACCCAGTACTTC. The chain combines TRBV20-1 with TRBJ2-5; 9 bases map to TRBD2. The V and J ends lost 7 bases and 7 bases, in that order; junction bases with no gene match: 10. Germline CDR1 DFQATT, CDR2 SNEGSKA (reference sequence). The CDR3 runs to 13 residues.

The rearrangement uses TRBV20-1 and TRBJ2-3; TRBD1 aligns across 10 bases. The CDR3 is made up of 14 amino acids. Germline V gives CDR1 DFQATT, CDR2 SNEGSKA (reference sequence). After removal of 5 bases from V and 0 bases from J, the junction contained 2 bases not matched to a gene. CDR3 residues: CSASDRGSTDTQYF. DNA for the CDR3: TGCAGTGCTTCGGACAGGGGGAGCACAGATACGCAGTATTTT.

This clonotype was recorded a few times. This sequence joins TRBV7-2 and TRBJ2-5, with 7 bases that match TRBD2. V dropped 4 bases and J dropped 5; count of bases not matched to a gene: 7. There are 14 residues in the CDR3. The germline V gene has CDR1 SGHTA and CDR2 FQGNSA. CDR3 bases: TGTGCCAGCAGCTCAAGAGCGGGGTCGGAGACCCAGTACTTC. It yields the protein CASSSRAGSETQYF. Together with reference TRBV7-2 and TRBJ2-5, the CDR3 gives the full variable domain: GAGVSQSPSNKVTEKGKDVELRCDPISGHTALYWYRQSLGQGLEFLIYFQGNSAPDKSGLPSDRFSAERTGGSVSTLTIQRTQQEDSAVYLCASSSRAGSETQYFGPGTRLLVL.

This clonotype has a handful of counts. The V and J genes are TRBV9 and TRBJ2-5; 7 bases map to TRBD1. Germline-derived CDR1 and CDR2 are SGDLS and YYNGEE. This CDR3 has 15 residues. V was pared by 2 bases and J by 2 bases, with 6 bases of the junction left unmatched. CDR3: CASSVVPGQQETQYF. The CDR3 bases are TGTGCCAGCAGCGTCGTTCCGGGACAGCAAGAGACCCAGTACTTC.

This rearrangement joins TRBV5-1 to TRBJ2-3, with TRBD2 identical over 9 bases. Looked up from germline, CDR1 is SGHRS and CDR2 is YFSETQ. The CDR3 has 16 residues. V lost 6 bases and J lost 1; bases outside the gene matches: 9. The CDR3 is CASNEPAGGRTDTQYF. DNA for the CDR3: TGCGCCAGCAACGAGCCAGCGGGGGGCCGCACAGATACGCAGTATTTT.

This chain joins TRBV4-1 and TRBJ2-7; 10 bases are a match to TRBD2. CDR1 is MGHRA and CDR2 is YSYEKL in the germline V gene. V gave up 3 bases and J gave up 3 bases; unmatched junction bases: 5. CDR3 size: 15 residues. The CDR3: CASSHTSGIYYEQYF. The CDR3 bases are TGCGCCAGCAGCCACACTAGCGGGATCTACTACGAGCAGTACTTC.

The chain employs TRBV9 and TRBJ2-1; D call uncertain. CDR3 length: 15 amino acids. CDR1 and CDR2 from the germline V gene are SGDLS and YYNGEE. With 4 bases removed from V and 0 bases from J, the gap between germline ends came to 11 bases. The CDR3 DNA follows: TGTGCCAGCAGCTCCTACAGCGACTCCTACAATGAGCAGTTCTTC. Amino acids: CASSSYSDSYNEQFF.

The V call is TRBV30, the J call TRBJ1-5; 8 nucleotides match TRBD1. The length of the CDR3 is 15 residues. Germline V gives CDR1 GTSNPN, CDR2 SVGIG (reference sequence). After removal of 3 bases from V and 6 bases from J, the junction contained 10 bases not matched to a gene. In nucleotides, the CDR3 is TGTGCCTGGAGCCACCCCAATACAGGGGGTCAGCCCCAGCATTTT. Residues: CAWSHPNTGGQPQHF.

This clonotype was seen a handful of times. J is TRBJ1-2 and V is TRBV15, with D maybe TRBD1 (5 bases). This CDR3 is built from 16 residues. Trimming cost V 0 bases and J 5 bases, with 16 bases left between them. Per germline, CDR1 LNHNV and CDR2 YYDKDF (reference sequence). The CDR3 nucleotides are TGTGCCACCAGCAGAGATCGTAACAGGCGGGGGTATGGCTACACCTTC. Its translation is CATSRDRNRRGYGYTF.

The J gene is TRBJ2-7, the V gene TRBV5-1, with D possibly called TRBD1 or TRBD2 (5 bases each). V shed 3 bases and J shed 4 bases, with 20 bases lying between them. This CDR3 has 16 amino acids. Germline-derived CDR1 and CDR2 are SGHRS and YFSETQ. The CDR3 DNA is TGCGCCAGCAGCTGGGGGTCCGGGACCCAGACTTACGAGCAGTACTTC. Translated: CASSWGSGTQTYEQYF.

CDR3 sequence reads: CSAARVAYEQYF. The CDR3 DNA follows: TGCAGTGCTGCGCGAGTTGCCTACGAGCAGTACTTC. The chain carries TRBV20-1 and TRBJ2-7, with D hard to call. The germline CDR1 and CDR2 sequences are DFQATT and SNEGSKA (reference sequence). This CDR3 comprises 12 residues. V lost 5 bases to trimming and J lost 2 bases, with 10 bases between them.

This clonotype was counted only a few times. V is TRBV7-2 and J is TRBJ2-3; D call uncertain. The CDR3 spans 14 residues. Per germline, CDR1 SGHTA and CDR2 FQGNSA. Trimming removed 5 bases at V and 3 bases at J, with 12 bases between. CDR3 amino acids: CASSLPTRTDTQYF. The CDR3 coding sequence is TGTGCCAGCAGCCTCCCCACGCGAACAGATACGCAGTATTTT. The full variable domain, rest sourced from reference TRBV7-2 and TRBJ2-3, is GAGVSQSPSNKVTEKGKDVELRCDPISGHTALYWYRQSLGQGLEFLIYFQGNSAPDKSGLPSDRFSAERTGGSVSTLTIQRTQQEDSAVYLCASSLPTRTDTQYFGPGTRLTVL.

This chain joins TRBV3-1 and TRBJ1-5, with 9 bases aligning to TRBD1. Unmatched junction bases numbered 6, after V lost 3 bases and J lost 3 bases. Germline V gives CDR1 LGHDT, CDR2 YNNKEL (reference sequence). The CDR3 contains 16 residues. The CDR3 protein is CASSHRTGGNNQPQHF. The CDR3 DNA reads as TGTGCCAGCAGCCATCGCACAGGGGGCAACAATCAGCCCCAGCATTTT.

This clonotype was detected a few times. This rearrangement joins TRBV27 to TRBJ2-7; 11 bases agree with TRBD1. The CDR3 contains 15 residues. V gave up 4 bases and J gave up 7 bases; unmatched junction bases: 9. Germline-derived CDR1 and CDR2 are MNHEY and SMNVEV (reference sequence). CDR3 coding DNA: TGTGCCAGCAGTTCCGGACAGGGGGCCACGGGGGAGCAGTACTTC. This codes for CASSSGQGATGEQYF.

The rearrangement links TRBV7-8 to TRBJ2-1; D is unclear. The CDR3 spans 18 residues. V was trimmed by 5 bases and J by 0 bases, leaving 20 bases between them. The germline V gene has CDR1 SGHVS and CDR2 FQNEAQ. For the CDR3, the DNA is TGTGCCAGCAGCCAGACCGCCAGGAGATTTAGCTCCTACAATGAGCAGTTCTTC. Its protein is CASSQTARRFSSYNEQFF.

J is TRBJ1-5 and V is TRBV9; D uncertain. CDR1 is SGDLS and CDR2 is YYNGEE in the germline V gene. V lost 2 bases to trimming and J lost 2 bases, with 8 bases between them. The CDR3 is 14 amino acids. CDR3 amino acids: CASSVFGGNQPQHF. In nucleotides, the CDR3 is TGTGCCAGCAGCGTCTTCGGGGGCAATCAGCCCCAGCATTTT.

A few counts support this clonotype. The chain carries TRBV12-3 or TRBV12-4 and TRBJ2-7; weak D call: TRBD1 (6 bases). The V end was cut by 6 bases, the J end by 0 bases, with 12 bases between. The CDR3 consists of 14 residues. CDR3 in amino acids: CASRKDSNSYEQYF. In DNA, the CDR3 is TGTGCCAGCAGAAAGGACAGTAACTCCTACGAGCAGTACTTC.